Below, 2 T cell receptor beta chains from the same sample are listed, as sequenced in a study of blood T cell repertoires in COVID-19. Assay: immunoSEQ multiplex PCR; the TCRdb copy retains only in-frame clones and omits some. The sample includes more than 250,000 clones, about four fifths of them seen just once. Material: PBMCs or T cells enriched from blood (not recorded which). All receptors come from a man aged 40-49 years who had been exposed to COVID-19.

The V and J genes are TRBV19 and TRBJ2-1; 11 bases are a match to TRBD2. The CDR3 spans 16 residues. Per germline, CDR1 LNHDA and CDR2 SQIVND (reference sequence). Trimming took 4 bases from V and 5 from J; bases not matched to a gene: 7. CDR3 loop: CASSNPGLAENNEQFF. DNA for the CDR3: TGTGCCAGTAGTAATCCGGGACTAGCGGAAAACAATGAGCAGTTCTTC.

V and J are TRBV7-8 and TRBJ2-7, with 9 bases lining up with TRBD1. Germline CDR1 reads SGHVS; CDR2 reads FQNEAQ. The CDR3 covers 15 residues. The J segment lost 4 bases and the V segment lost 0 bases, leaving 4 bases of the junction unmatched. In nucleotides, the CDR3 is TGTGCCAGCAGCTTAGCCGGGACAGGGTCATACGAGCAGTACTTC. Its protein is CASSLAGTGSYEQYF.